This T cell receptor (beta chain) is drawn from a study of CD8 T cells in Susac syndrome. RNA, at roughly 0.5 to 1 ug, was reverse transcribed with random hexamers. One entry per CDR3 protein, called by TCRdb with MiXCR from the immunoSEQ multiplex PCR reads. In the table there are 250,000 to 300,000 distinct CDR3 sequences, roughly 85% of which are singletons. J gave up 0 bases and V 0 bases, and 14 bases lay outside the gene matches. From germline, CDR1 is DFQATT and CDR2 SNEGSKA (reference sequence). This CDR3 has 19 residues. Negative magnetic isolation gave CD8+ and CD4+ cells; FACS enriched CD8+ TEMRA.

Material: CD8+ T cells from PBMCs. This chain links TRBV20-1 with TRBJ1-5; TRBD1 agrees at 7 bases. This TCR was recovered from a human donor with multiple sclerosis. For the CDR3, the DNA is TGCAGTGCTAGAGATCGATCCAGGGGGGCGTTCTATAGCAATCAGCCCCAGCATTTT. Its translation is CSARDRSRGAFYSNQPQHF.